This T cell receptor (beta chain) was identified during a study of cytomegalovirus exposure and HLA in healthy donors (dated by TCRdb to 2016 to 2017). At the level of the whole study: An earlier analysis of some 600 of the donors reported 250 to 350 Gb of sequence data and 100 million to 120 million unique TCR beta sequences obtained from about 200 million T cells. A later genetic analysis took genome-wide SNP genotypes for about three fifths of the 666 donors and used that subset as a discovery cohort. Class I and class II HLA loci were covered by the typing at four-digit resolution. An early release that covered about 600 HLA-typed donors contained 300 to 350 gigabases of sequencing data and around 80 million unique TCR sequences. Roughly 5 DR-DQ haplotypes were handled as single units for association and clustering, since linkage in the cohort was strong. In the later analysis, no new phenotypic data were used to find candidate immune exposures; instead, reliance was placed on TCR beta sequences and their occurrence across donors. The study combined high-throughput TCR immunosequencing, statistical association of individual TCRs with disease status, and machine learning to predict cytomegalovirus infection status. The study used immunosequencing to profile the T cell repertoires of approximately 650 subjects and linked those repertoires to cytomegalovirus serostatus. The study aimed to test whether cataloging public T cell receptors could reveal signatures of past pathogen exposure. In addition to the first cohort of 666 subjects, a separate validation cohort of 120 different subjects was used. Donor age, sex, ethnicity and CMV serostatus were compiled alongside the repertoire data. The genetic ancestry cluster associated with self-reported Caucasian donors included over 65% of the approximately 430 genotyped donors. The number of donors typed differed by locus, with roughly 620-630 for A, B, C, DRB1 and DQB1, more than 500 for DQA1, some 570 for DPA1, and 472 for DPB1. On average, 235,054 unique TCR beta nucleotide sequences were sequenced per donor among a few hundred genotyped donors of the cohort, with about 17% of those sequences being non-productive. To study patterns of TCR occurrence, a later analysis re-analyzed previously published TCR beta repertoires from more than 550 donors and added high-resolution HLA genotyping. An earlier analysis of nearly 600 of the donors applied high-throughput TCR beta sequencing to assess whether each TCR beta V gene segment acted as functional or pseudogenic. All discovery cohort repertoires had been generated on a single sequencing platform. The full study reports these points: CMV serostatus was the only immune exposure information available for the cohort. Correlated functional status among segregating V segments might be attributable to linkage disequilibrium, but an unknown experimental factor could not be ruled out. Assigning TCR associations to individual alleles was difficult when HLA alleles, especially DR and DQ, strongly co-occurred. A total of fewer than 200 TCR beta chains were listed by the study as associated with cytomegalovirus. It was suggested by the authors that the approach could potentially be generalized to other disease states and immunological phenotypes. HLA typing was unavailable for some donors at each locus, so association tests used only the typed subset. In vitro tests confirmed that a few of the cytomegalovirus-associated TCR beta chains recognize cytomegalovirus antigens. The earlier analysis of around 600 of the donors excluded approximately 15 rarely observed V segments, including chromosome 9 orphons, because counts were too low. In an earlier analysis of some 500 of the donors, most TCR beta V segments were observed in productive rearrangements about 87% or about 30% of the time, broadly matching IMGT annotations. Presence/absence analyses assumed roughly uniform sequencing depth across donors, an assumption that may not hold. Most CMV-associated TCR beta chains appeared to be HLA-restricted in a later analysis, and the HLA associations seemed to be driven largely by CMV exposure. Some IMGT-functional V segments, including TRBV6-2 and TRBV6-3, could not be distinguished by the 87-base-pair reads and were therefore excluded. A further reported finding was that TCR beta sequences accurately predicted the HLA-A and HLA-B alleles for most subjects in the first cohort. In a later analysis, several top co-occurrence clusters were reported to appear linked to parvovirus B19, influenza, CMV and Epstein-Barr virus. Across donors, most TCR sequences were observed very rarely, whereas some public TCRs were present in many individuals. A later analysis found that TCR association rates varied across HLA loci, with DRB1 alleles showing the most associated TCRs and HLA-C alleles the fewest. A cluster of highly shared sequence variants was judged likely to represent a technical artifact of the sequencing pipeline. A later genetic analysis reported fewer N-insertions in productive TCRs among donors in an Asian-associated ancestry cluster than the roughly 700-donor mean. The classifier was reported to diagnose cytomegalovirus status with high specificity and sensitivity in both the original and validation cohorts. In a later genetic analysis, a missense DCLRE1C variant was associated with V-gene and J-gene trimming of TCR beta chains, and the association was replicated in an independent cohort. A later analysis found that HLA-associated TCR beta chains were more clonally expanded and had lower generation probabilities than equally common non-associated chains. In this cohort, only TCR beta chains were sequenced, and detectable features were limited by the absence of alpha or paired-chain data. Specific HLA alleles were associated with more than 15,000 TCR beta sequences at a false discovery rate of 0.05 in a later analysis.

Library preparation employed the immunoSEQ multiplex PCR assay. The multiplex PCR relied on a mix of 60 forward primers for TCR Vbeta segments and 13 reverse primers for TCR Jbeta segments. The CDR3 region of rearranged TCR beta genes was amplified from genomic DNA with a multiplex PCR assay. The Illumina HiSeq System was used to sequence the amplified TCR beta libraries as 87-base-pair reads. The study's own analysis went as follows. A later analysis tallied roughly 80 million unique TCR beta chains across the 600 to 700 repertoires, and approximately 12 million of those chains were shared by two or more donors. Raw reads were error-corrected and collapsed into unique sequences by a nearest-neighbor algorithm in which closely related sequences were merged to remove PCR and sequencing errors. To assign V, D and J gene segments, CDR3 sequences were aligned to IMGT reference sequences. For a sequence to be retained, a match of at least six nucleotides was required to both a V gene segment and a J gene segment. Rearrangements were called productive when the CDR3 lacked stop codons and stayed in frame with V and J; all others were non-productive. CDR3 was defined by IMGT convention, running from the second conserved V-encoded cysteine to the conserved J-encoded phenylalanine. The earlier analysis of about 570 of the donors excluded any sequence lacking an unambiguous match to a single V gene segment. An earlier analysis of 450 to 650 of the donors called V segments functional above 56.7% productive rearrangements and segregating when the between-donor standard deviation exceeded 5%. A statistical classification framework was built to diagnose cytomegalovirus status from the catalog of TCR beta chain sequences. In a later analysis, TCR nucleotide sequences were compared against IMGT/GENE-DB human TR gene sequences so that V and J genes could be assigned. The TCRdist pipeline was used in a later analysis to assign CDR3 sequences and most-parsimonious VDJ recombination scenarios. In a later analysis, each TCR beta chain was defined by its CDR3 amino acid sequence together with its V-gene family, and reads without a unique V-gene family were excluded. A later analysis removed 592 highly shared, low-generation-probability nucleotide sequences to deal with suspected cross-contamination and a sequencing artifact. In a later analysis, a clonal expansion index was calculated for each public chain from normalized within-repertoire ranks of inferred template counts. Generation probabilities in a later analysis came from a VDJ recombination model fitted to out-of-frame rearrangements, and those results were checked against IGoR. In a later analysis, TCR-TCR, TCR-HLA and TCR-CMV co-occurrence was scored with hypergeometric tests, and a repertoire-size bias correction was applied to TCR pairs. A later analysis estimated false discovery rates by permuting HLA or CMV assignments 20 times. In a later analysis, co-occurring TCRs were grouped using DBSCAN, with TCRdist sequence similarity added in when clustering inside HLA-allele-positive subsets. Repertoires with fewer than 30,000 or more than 120,000 public chains, plus five repertoires with anomalous nucleotide sharing, were excluded from co-occurrence clustering. What TCRdb holds here is the immuneACCESS table cut down to in-frame rearrangements. Part of the clones is not present; checked against another copy, under half of the missing clones reflect an unresolved V gene, and the others are unexplained. V and J calls and clone size are given by that table; D and trimming were obtained from the DNA. The sample yields tens of thousands of clones; more than 75% were counted once. The top ten constitute over 2.5% of the sample.

Turning to this clone: The antigen this receptor binds is unknown. No base-level quality is on record; no much larger clone is a single base apart.

In total, roughly 670 healthy bone marrow donors made up the cohort. All cohort members were sampled while nominally healthy, although unrecorded immune exposures were likely present. The donor was CMV seronegative and belonged to the group of 352 seronegative cohort members. A peripheral blood sample was collected from each donor, and TCR beta sequencing was performed on peripheral blood mononuclear cells. The Qiagen DNeasy Blood Extraction Kit was used to extract genomic DNA from the blood cell samples. From cysteine to phenylalanine, the CDR3 is 19 amino acids long. Only the CDR3 portion is preserved as DNA: 57 bases, with reading frame beginning at the first base.

The chain couples TRBV21-1 to TRBJ1-5; the DNA was not compared with TRBD1, the D call given in the table. TRBV21-1 is flagged as a pseudogene. Specimen: PBMCs. This receptor was obtained from a man between 18 and 35 years old in good health and CMV-seronegative. The nucleotides read TGTGCCAGCAGCAAAGAGAGGGAGACCCGGGACAGAAGCAATCAGCCCCAGCATTTT. It specifies CASSKERETRDRSNQPQHF.